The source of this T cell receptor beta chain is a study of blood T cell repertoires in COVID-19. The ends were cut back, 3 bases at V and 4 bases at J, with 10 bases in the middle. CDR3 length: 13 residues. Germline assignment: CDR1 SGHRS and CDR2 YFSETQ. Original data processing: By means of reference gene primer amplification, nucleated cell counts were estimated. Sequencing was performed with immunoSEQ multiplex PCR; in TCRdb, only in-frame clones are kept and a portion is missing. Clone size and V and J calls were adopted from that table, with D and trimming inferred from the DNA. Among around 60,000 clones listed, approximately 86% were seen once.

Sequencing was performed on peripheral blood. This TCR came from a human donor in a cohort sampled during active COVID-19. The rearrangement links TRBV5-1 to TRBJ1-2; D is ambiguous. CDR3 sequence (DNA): TGCGCCAGCAGCTCGGGGAGTTTCTATGGCTACACCTTC. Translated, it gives CASSSGSFYGYTF.